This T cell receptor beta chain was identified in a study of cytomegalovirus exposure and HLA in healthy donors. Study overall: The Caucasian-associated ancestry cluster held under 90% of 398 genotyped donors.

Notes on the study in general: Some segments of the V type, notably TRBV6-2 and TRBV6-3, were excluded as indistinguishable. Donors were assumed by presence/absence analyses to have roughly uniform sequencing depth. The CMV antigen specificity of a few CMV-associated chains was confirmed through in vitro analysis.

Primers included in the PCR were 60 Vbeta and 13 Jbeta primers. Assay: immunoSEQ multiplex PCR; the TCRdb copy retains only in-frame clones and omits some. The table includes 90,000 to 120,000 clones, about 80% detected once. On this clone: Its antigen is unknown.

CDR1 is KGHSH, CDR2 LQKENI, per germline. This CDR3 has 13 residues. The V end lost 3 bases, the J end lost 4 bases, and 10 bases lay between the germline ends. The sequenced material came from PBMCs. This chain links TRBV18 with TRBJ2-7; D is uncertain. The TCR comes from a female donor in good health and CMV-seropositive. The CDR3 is CASSPGRTYEQYF. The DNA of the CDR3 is TGTGCCAGCTCACCGGGCCGAACGTACGAGCAGTACTTC.